The 32 T cell receptor beta chains given below trace back to one sample, sequenced in a study of shared clonotypes between healthy human individuals. Assay: immunoSEQ multiplex PCR; the TCRdb copy retains only in-frame clones and omits some. The profile shows 950,000 to 1,100,000 clones, around 74% of them singletons. The sequencing input was memory CD4+ T cells sorted from blood. This sample's subset: CD45RA-negative fraction. Every receptor here comes from a man aged 18 to 30 in good health.

J is TRBJ2-7 and V is TRBV7-9; D remains unclear. Germline V lookup: CDR1 SEHNR, CDR2 FQNEAQ (reference sequence). There are 13 residues in the CDR3. Trimming stripped 11 bases from V and 3 bases from J, with 17 bases between. CDR3 residues: CALAGAAHYEQYF. The CDR3 DNA sequence: TGTGCCCTCGCAGGCGCAGCCCACTACGAGCAGTACTTC.

Here the CDR3 reads CASSEVGGRQPQHF. CDR3 nucleotides: TGTGCCAGCAGTGAAGTCGGGGGGCGTCAGCCCCAGCATTTT. The J gene is TRBJ1-5, the V gene TRBV6-1; perhaps TRBD1 as D (6 bases). V was trimmed by 1 base and J by 6 bases, leaving 10 bases between them. Germline V gene data show CDR1 as MNHNS and CDR2 as SASEGT. The CDR3 length is 14 residues.

V is TRBV5-1 and J is TRBJ1-1; no clear D gene. This CDR3 comprises 17 residues. V dropped 1 base and J dropped 0 bases, with 16 bases sitting between them. The germline gives CDR1 SGHRS, CDR2 YFSETQ. The CDR3 reads CASSLYADPLMNTEAFF. CDR3 bases: TGCGCCAGCAGCTTGTACGCCGATCCTCTTATGAACACTGAAGCTTTCTTT.

This chain joins TRBV5-4 and TRBJ2-7; possibly TRBD2 for D (7 bases). The CDR3 has 15 residues. Trimming removed 5 bases at V and 5 bases at J, with 20 bases between. CDR1 and CDR2 (germline): SGHNT, YYREEE (reference sequence). DNA for the CDR3: TGTGCCAGCAGTATCCCGGGGGGCAGGCGGGACGAGCAGTACTTC. Encoded protein: CASSIPGGRRDEQYF.

The rearrangement joins TRBV7-8 to TRBJ2-1; D unresolved. Between the trimmed V and J ends, which lost 5 bases and 4 bases, there was a span of 12 bases. Germline V lookup: CDR1 SGHVS, CDR2 FQNEAQ. The CDR3 is 14 residues long. The CDR3 loop is CASSPFGYYNEQFF. The CDR3 DNA reads as TGTGCCAGCAGCCCCTTCGGATATTACAATGAGCAGTTCTTC.

The rearrangement links TRBV5-4 to TRBJ2-2; D ambiguous. CDR1 SGHNT and CDR2 YYREEE come from the germline V gene (reference sequence). The CDR3 runs to 15 residues. Trimming shortened V by 0 bases and J by 6 bases, and 12 bases separated the two germline ends. The CDR3 DNA follows: TGTGCCAGCAGCTTGGCCGGGTCAAGGGCCGGGGAGCTGTTTTTT. This encodes CASSLAGSRAGELFF.

The V gene is TRBV14, the J gene TRBJ2-7; 10 bases fit TRBD1. CDR3 length: 15 amino acids. Germline CDR1 and CDR2: SGHDN and FVKESK. Trimming removed 3 bases from V and 1 base from J; junction bases left unmatched: 3. Written as DNA, the CDR3 is TGTGCCAGCAGCCAGGGGACAGGGGTTTCCTACGAGCAGTACTTC. This sequence encodes CASSQGTGVSYEQYF.

There are a few counts of this clone. The chain uses TRBV28 and TRBJ1-1; TRBD1 might be the D (6 bases). This CDR3 has 13 amino acids. Trimming cost V 2 bases and J 6 bases, with 10 bases left between them. Germline CDR1 reads MDHEN; CDR2 reads SYDVKM. The CDR3 reads CASSLGGPAEAFF. In DNA, the CDR3 is TGTGCCAGCAGTTTAGGGGGGCCAGCTGAAGCTTTCTTT.

The chain uses TRBV30 and TRBJ2-2, with a tentative D call TRBD2 (6 bases). The germline gives CDR1 GTSNPN, CDR2 SVGIG (reference sequence). The CDR3 spans 15 residues. With 0 bases removed from V and 7 bases from J, the gap between germline ends came to 15 bases. CDR3 bases: TGTGCCTGGAGTGTGGGGCGCTCGGGACTCGGGGAGCTGTTTTTT. Its translation is CAWSVGRSGLGELFF.

The V gene is TRBV5-4, the J gene TRBJ1-5, with 8 bases aligning to TRBD1. Germline assignment: CDR1 SGHNT and CDR2 YYREEE (reference sequence). V trimming: 5 bases; J trimming: 6 bases; junction bases outside the gene matches: 7. The CDR3 has 14 amino acids. This CDR3 reads CASRIGTGSQPQHF. The DNA for the CDR3 is TGTGCCAGCAGGATCGGGACAGGAAGTCAGCCCCAGCATTTT.

This clone showed up just a few times. The chain carries TRBV6-6 and TRBJ1-1; D unresolved. Germline assignment: CDR1 MNHNY and CDR2 SVGAGI (reference sequence). The CDR3 runs 14 residues. V was pared by 2 bases and J by 2 bases, with 9 bases between. DNA for the CDR3: TGTGCCAGCAGTTACGGGTTTGTTAACACTGAAGCTTTCTTT. It is translated as CASSYGFVNTEAFF.

The rearrangement links TRBV10-3 to TRBJ2-2, with 8 bases matching TRBD2. Germline values: CDR1 ENHRY, CDR2 SYGVKD. The CDR3 contains 14 residues. V trimming: 4 bases; J trimming: 7 bases; junction bases outside the gene matches: 5. CDR3 amino acids: CAISGGLVRGELFF. For the CDR3, the DNA is TGTGCCATCAGTGGGGGACTAGTTCGCGGGGAGCTGTTTTTT.

CDR3 DNA: TGTGCCAGCAGCAACGACTGGGGTTATGGCTACACCTTC. As protein: CASSNDWGYGYTF. J is TRBJ1-2 and V is TRBV7-9; D not certain. Trimming removed 5 bases at V and 5 bases at J, with 12 bases between. The CDR3 loop spans 13 amino acids. Germline V gives CDR1 SEHNR, CDR2 FQNEAQ (reference sequence).

The chain is built from TRBV6-1 and TRBJ1-3; D call uncertain. This CDR3 is 13 amino acids long. Trimming took off 8 bases at V and 0 bases at J, with 8 bases between the two ends. The germline gives CDR1 MNHNS, CDR2 SASEGT. The CDR3 sequence is CASAFFSGNTIYF. In DNA, the CDR3 is TGTGCCAGCGCCTTTTTCTCTGGAAACACCATATATTTT.

This chain links TRBV6-1 with TRBJ1-5; D remains unclear. Germline loops: CDR1 MNHNS, CDR2 SASEGT. Deletions cut 7 bases from V and 1 base from J, with 14 bases between. The CDR3 spans 15 residues. CDR3 protein: CASTLMPDSNQPQHF. For the CDR3, the DNA is TGTGCCAGCACCCTGATGCCCGACAGCAATCAGCCCCAGCATTTT.

This clone was recorded at least ten times. The chain joins TRBV2 to TRBJ1-5; no reliable D call. The germline CDR1 and CDR2 sequences are SNHLY and FYNNEI. This CDR3 region has 14 residues. V was trimmed by 5 bases and J by 0 bases, leaving 8 bases between them. The CDR3 bases are TGTGCCAGCAGTACATGGGATAGCAATCAGCCCCAGCATTTT. This codes for CASSTWDSNQPQHF. The full variable domain, completed using reference TRBV2 and TRBJ1-5, is EPEVTQTPSHQVTQMGQEVILRCVPISNHLYFYWYRQILGQKVEFLVSFYNNEISEKSEIFDDQFSVERPDGSNFTLKIRSTKLEDSAMYFCASSTWDSNQPQHFGDGTRLSIL.

This clone was seen a handful of times. The chain recombines TRBV30 with TRBJ2-5; 16 positions match TRBD2. CDR1 and CDR2 (germline): GTSNPN, SVGIG (reference sequence). The CDR3 has 14 residues. V shed 6 bases, J shed 3 bases, and the junction held 1 base outside the gene matches. DNA of the CDR3: TGTGCCTGCGGGACTAGCGGGGGGGAAGAGACCCAGTACTTC. This gives the protein CACGTSGGEETQYF.

The chain joins TRBV7-9 to TRBJ1-1; D is perhaps TRBD1 (6 bases). The germline V gene encodes CDR1 SEHNR and CDR2 FQNEAQ (reference sequence). V was trimmed by 11 bases and J by 1 base, leaving 17 bases between them. The CDR3 spans 14 residues. The DNA of the CDR3 is TGTGCCGCACGACCAGGGACATCGAACACTGAAGCTTTCTTT. Protein sequence: CAARPGTSNTEAFF.

The chain has TRBV6-1 and TRBJ2-1; 11 nucleotides align to TRBD2. This CDR3 spans 15 amino acids. CDR1 MNHNS and CDR2 SASEGT come from the germline V gene. With 4 bases clipped from V and 5 bases from J, the junction kept 4 bases outside the gene matches. The DNA for the CDR3 is TGTGCCAGCAGTGTGGGACTAGCGGTGAACAATGAGCAGTTCTTC. Its protein product is CASSVGLAVNNEQFF.

V usage is TRBV10-3 and J usage is TRBJ2-1; D possibly corresponds to TRBD1 (6 bases). The CDR3 runs to 15 residues. Germline V gives CDR1 ENHRY, CDR2 SYGVKD. Trimming took off 3 bases at V and 3 bases at J, with 12 bases between the two ends. Written as DNA, the CDR3 is TGTGCCATCAGTGACTCGGTAGGGGGCTACAATGAGCAGTTCTTC. It codes for CAISDSVGGYNEQFF.

The CDR3 loop is CASRRQVNQPQHF. The CDR3 region has the DNA TGTGCCAGCAGAAGACAGGTGAATCAGCCCCAGCATTTT. The V call is TRBV2, the J call TRBJ1-5; weak D call: TRBD1 (6 bases). Germline values: CDR1 SNHLY, CDR2 FYNNEI. The CDR3 has 13 residues. The ends were cut back, 6 bases at V and 4 bases at J, with 10 bases in the middle.

The rearrangement joins TRBV5-1 to TRBJ2-1; 11 bases match TRBD2. This CDR3 has 16 residues. The V segment lost 0 bases and the J segment 4 bases; nucleotides outside the gene matches: 3. CDR1 is SGHRS and CDR2 is YFSETQ in the germline V gene. The CDR3 reads CASSLGGTSGYNEQFF. The CDR3 nucleotides read TGCGCCAGCAGCTTGGGAGGGACTAGCGGATACAATGAGCAGTTCTTC.

This clone was picked up a small number of times. The rearrangement uses TRBV28 and TRBJ1-2, with D tentatively TRBD1 (6 bases). Germline V gene sequence: CDR1 MDHEN, CDR2 SYDVKM. Between the trimmed V and J ends, which lost 4 bases and 4 bases, there was a span of 13 bases. This CDR3 contains 14 residues. The CDR3: CASSSGGAGYGYTF. In DNA form, the CDR3 reads TGTGCCAGCAGTTCCGGGGGCGCCGGCTATGGCTACACCTTC.

This chain joins TRBV6-5 and TRBJ2-7; 11 nucleotides align to TRBD2. With V trimmed by 0 bases and J by 7 bases, 5 bases remained unmatched. The germline CDR1 and CDR2 sequences are MNHEY and SVGAGI. The length of the CDR3 is 15 residues. CDR3 nucleotides: TGTGCCAGCAGTTACTCGAGGACTAGCGGGCGGGAGCAGTACTTC. Protein: CASSYSRTSGREQYF.

This rearrangement joins TRBV18 to TRBJ2-5; D remains ambiguous. CDR3 length: 13 residues. V lost 3 bases to trimming and J lost 4 bases, with 9 bases between them. CDR1 is KGHSH and CDR2 is LQKENI in the germline V gene. The CDR3 nucleotides are TGTGCCAGCTCACCCCCTTCCATAGAGACCCAGTACTTC. Its protein is CASSPPSIETQYF.

Turning to this clone: A far bigger clonotype differs at one base, so this is likely a read error. The same CDR3 arises from other DNA sequences in this sample as well. The chain is built from TRBV6-1 and TRBJ2-3; D gene uncertain. The length of the CDR3 is 12 residues. Germline CDR1 is MNHNS and CDR2 is SASEGT. Trimming left V 1 base short and J 3 bases short, with 2 bases between. This CDR3 is CASSEGTDTQYF. CDR3 sequence (DNA): TGTGCCAGCAGTGAAGGGACAGATACGCAGTATTTT.

This clone was seen only a few times. The chain employs TRBV10-3 and TRBJ2-2; 12 bases are shared with TRBD2. From germline, CDR1 is ENHRY and CDR2 SYGVKD. The CDR3 totals 16 residues. Trimming took 5 bases from V and 2 from J; bases not matched to a gene: 3. This CDR3 reads CAISTSGRLNTGELFF. In nucleotides, the CDR3 is TGTGCCATCAGTACTAGCGGGAGGCTCAACACCGGGGAGCTGTTTTTT.

The chain joins TRBV2 to TRBJ2-2; D call uncertain. Per the germline V gene, CDR1 is SNHLY and CDR2 is FYNNEI. The ends were cut back, 4 bases at V and 4 bases at J, with 7 bases in the middle. The CDR3 has 13 amino acids. The CDR3 DNA is TGTGCCAGCAGTGGTACCCGCACCGGGGAGCTGTTTTTT. Amino acid sequence: CASSGTRTGELFF. The full variable domain, in which reference TRBV2 and TRBJ2-2 provide the parts outside the CDR3, is EPEVTQTPSHQVTQMGQEVILRCVPISNHLYFYWYRQILGQKVEFLVSFYNNEISEKSEIFDDQFSVERPDGSNFTLKIRSTKLEDSAMYFCASSGTRTGELFFGEGSRLTVL.

The chain links TRBV13 to TRBJ2-7; possibly TRBD1 or TRBD2 for D (6 bases each). The V gene's germline CDR1 is PRHDT and CDR2 FYEKMQ (reference sequence). The CDR3 is made up of 14 amino acids. Trimming took off 0 bases at V and 4 bases at J, with 10 bases between the two ends. The CDR3 is CASSLGRRGYEQYF. The CDR3 coding sequence is TGTGCCAGCAGCTTAGGTCGGAGGGGGTACGAGCAGTACTTC.

The chain is built from TRBV29-1 and TRBJ1-2; D is ambiguous. Germline V gives CDR1 SQVTM, CDR2 ANQGSEA. V lost 4 bases and J lost 2, with 14 bases in between. The CDR3 runs to 14 residues. The CDR3 DNA sequence: TGCAGCGTTGTTTCCGGCGGCTTAAACTATGGCTACACCTTC. It yields the protein CSVVSGGLNYGYTF.

V gene TRBV19 combines with J gene TRBJ2-2; D is uncertain. Germline V gene lookup returns CDR1 LNHDA and CDR2 SQIVND (reference sequence). Between the trimmed V and J ends, which lost 3 bases and 1 base, there was a span of 3 bases. The CDR3 is made up of 13 amino acids. This CDR3 reads CASSIQNTGELFF. CDR3 bases: TGTGCCAGTAGTATCCAGAACACCGGGGAGCTGTTTTTT.

The J gene is TRBJ2-2, the V gene TRBV7-2; TRBD2 aligns across 8 bases. The CDR3 is made up of 16 amino acids. Germline V CDR1 and CDR2: SGHTA, FQGNSA. Trimming took 1 base from V and 8 from J; bases not matched to a gene: 9. CDR3 sequence: CASSLDGTRIPGELFF. CDR3 nucleotide sequence: TGTGCCAGCAGCTTAGACGGGACTAGGATTCCTGGGGAGCTGTTTTTT.